The source of this TCR beta chain is a study of blood T cell repertoires in COVID-19. For the study at large: The United States, Italy and Spain were the sources of the acute and convalescent COVID-19 samples. T cells, B-cell-depleted T cells, or PBMCs provided the cDNA or gDNA that served as material.

Original handling: Cell counts per sample came from amplifying reference gene primers. The method was immunoSEQ multiplex PCR; TCRdb's version includes in-frame clones alone and lacks a portion of them. V and J calls and clone size are those listed in that table; D and trimming were worked out from the DNA. The table shows 200,000 to 300,000 clones, with about 83% occurring only once. Sequencing used peripheral blood. This TCR was recovered from a human donor in a cohort sampled during active COVID-19.

The CDR3: CASSPREYTEAFF. The CDR3 bases are TGTGCCAGCAGTCCCCGGGAGTACACTGAAGCTTTCTTT. The J gene is TRBJ1-1, the V gene TRBV27; D gene uncertain. There are 13 residues in the CDR3. V was shortened by 5 bases and J by 3 bases, with 10 bases between the two germline ends. Per the germline V gene, CDR1 is MNHEY and CDR2 is SMNVEV (reference sequence).